A single T cell receptor (beta chain) is shown here with its context. These data come from a study of blood T cell repertoires in COVID-19. Sequencing was performed with immunoSEQ multiplex PCR; in TCRdb, only in-frame clones are kept and a portion is missing. The data hold more than 100,000 clones, with roughly 78% observed a single time. This CDR3 comprises 17 residues. Germline V gives CDR1 LNHNV, CDR2 YYDKDF (reference sequence). The V end was cut by 3 bases, the J end by 6 bases, with 21 bases between. The receptor was isolated from a man between 60 and 75 years old with active or convalescent COVID-19. Sequenced material: peripheral blood. The chain couples TRBV15 to TRBJ1-5; D is perhaps TRBD1 (6 bases). The CDR3 nucleotides are TGTGCCACCAGCAGGGATTTTTCGCGGGGGCGGGGTCAGCCCCAGCATTTT. Translation gives CATSRDFSRGRGQPQHF.